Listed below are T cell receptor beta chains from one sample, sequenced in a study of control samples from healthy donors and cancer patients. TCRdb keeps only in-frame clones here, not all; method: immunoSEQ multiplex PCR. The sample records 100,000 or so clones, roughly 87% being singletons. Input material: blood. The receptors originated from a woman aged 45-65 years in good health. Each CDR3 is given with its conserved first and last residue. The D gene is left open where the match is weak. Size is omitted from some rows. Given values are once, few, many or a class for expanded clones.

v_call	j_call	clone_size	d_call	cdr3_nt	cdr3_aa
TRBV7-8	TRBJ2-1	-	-	TGTGCCAGCAGCCTCAGCACCTACGAGCGCCACAATGAGCAGTTCTTC	CASSLSTYERHNEQFF
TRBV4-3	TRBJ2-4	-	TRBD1	TGCGCCAGCAGCCCGCGGGGACAGGGGGGTGACTTGGCCAAAAACATTCAGTACTTC	CASSPRGQGGDLAKNIQYF
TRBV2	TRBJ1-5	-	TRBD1	TGTGCCAGCCAGACAGGGGGCCAGCCCCAGCATTTT	CASQTGGQPQHF
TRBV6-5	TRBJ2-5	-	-	TGTGCCAGCAGAGAGGCCTACACCCAAGAGACCCAGTACTTC	CASREAYTQETQYF
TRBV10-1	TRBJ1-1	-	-	TGCGCCAGCAGGGGCAGGATCGGGGGAATTGTTTCGAACACTGAAGCTTTCTTT	CASRGRIGGIVSNTEAFF
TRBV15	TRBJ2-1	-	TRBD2	TGTGCCACCAGCAGGTTCGTGGGAGCGGGGGTCTTGAATGAGCAGTTCTTC	CATSRFVGAGVLNEQFF
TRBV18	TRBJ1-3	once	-	TGTGCCAGCTCACCACAGGCAGATGACGGAAACACCATATATTTT	CASSPQADDGNTIYF
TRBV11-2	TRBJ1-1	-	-	TGTGCCAGCAGCTTAGAGGGACCACTGAACACTGAAGCTTTCTTT	CASSLEGPLNTEAFF
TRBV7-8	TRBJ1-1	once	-	TGTGCCAGCATCGAGAGGGGCACTGAAGCTTTCTTT	CASIERGTEAFF
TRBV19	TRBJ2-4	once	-	TGTGCCAGTAGTCTGGGGCTAGCCAACGGGGCCAAAAACATTCAGTACTTC	CASSLGLANGAKNIQYF
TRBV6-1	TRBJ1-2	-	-	TGTGCCAGCAGTGAGACGCGGCGGTGGGGTTATGGCTACACCTTC	CASSETRRWGYGYTF
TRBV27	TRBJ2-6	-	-	TGTGCCACACGACCCCTAGACTCTGGGGCCAACGTCCTGACTTTC	CATRPLDSGANVLTF
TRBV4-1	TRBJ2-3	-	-	TGCGCCAGCAGCCAAGATACCGGGTGGAGCACAGATACGCAGTATTTT	CASSQDTGWSTDTQYF
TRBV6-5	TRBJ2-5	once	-	TGTGCCAGCAGTTACTCCGGCGTAACCTTAGAAGAGACCCAGTACTTC	CASSYSGVTLEETQYF
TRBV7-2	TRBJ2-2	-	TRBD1	TGTGCCAGCAGCTCAGACAGGGGGCTTACGAACACCGGGGAGCTGTTTTTT	CASSSDRGLTNTGELFF
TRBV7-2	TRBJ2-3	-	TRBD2	TGTGCCAGCAGCAAACCTCGGGGGGTCACAGATACGCAGTATTTT	CASSKPRGVTDTQYF
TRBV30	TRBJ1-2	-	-	TGTGCCTGGACCCCATCCGGGACTTATGGCTACACCTTC	CAWTPSGTYGYTF
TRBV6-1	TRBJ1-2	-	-	TGTGCCAGCAGTGAAGCCACACGGATCCGGGGCTACACCTTC	CASSEATRIRGYTF
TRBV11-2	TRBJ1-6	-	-	TGTGCCAGCAGCTTAGTTGGCCAGACGGCTTCACCCCTCCACTTT	CASSLVGQTASPLHF
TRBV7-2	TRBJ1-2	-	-	TGTGCCAGCAGCTTACCAGCGTCCTATGGCTACACCTTC	CASSLPASYGYTF
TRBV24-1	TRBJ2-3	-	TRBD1	TGTGCCACCAGTGCCTGGGGACAGGGAGGAGGAGATACGCAGTATTTT	CATSAWGQGGGDTQYF
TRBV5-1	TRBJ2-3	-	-	TGCGCCAGCAGCTTTGAGACCGCCGTGGGCACAGATACGCAGTATTTT	CASSFETAVGTDTQYF
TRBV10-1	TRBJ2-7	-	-	TGCGCCAGCAGTGAGTCCCTTTCCTACGAGCAGTACTTC	CASSESLSYEQYF
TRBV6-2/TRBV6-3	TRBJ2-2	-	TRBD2	TGTGCCAGCAGCCTAGCCGGGACAGGACTAGCGGGTGGCACCGGGGAGCTGTTTTTT	CASSLAGTGLAGGTGELFF
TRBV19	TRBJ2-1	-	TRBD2	TGTGCCAGTAGCCTTTATCGGACTAGCGGGAATCGGGGGGGCAATGAGCAGTTCTTC	CASSLYRTSGNRGGNEQFF
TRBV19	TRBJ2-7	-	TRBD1	TGTGCCAGTAGTGGCCATACAGGGGGCGCACCCTACGAGCAGTACTTC	CASSGHTGGAPYEQYF
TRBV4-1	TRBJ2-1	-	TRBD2	TGCGCCAGCAGTCACGCCGGGACTAGCGGATACAATGAGCAGTTCTTC	CASSHAGTSGYNEQFF
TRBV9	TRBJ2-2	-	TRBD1	TGTGCCAGCAGCGAAACCGGGACAGGGGCCGGGGAGCTGTTTTTT	CASSETGTGAGELFF
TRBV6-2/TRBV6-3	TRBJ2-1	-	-	TGTGCCAGCAGTAGGGATCTGGCCTACAATGAGCAGTTCTTC	CASSRDLAYNEQFF
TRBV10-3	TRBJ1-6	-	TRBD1	TGTGCCATCAGACGGACAGGAGAGGATAATTCACCCCTCCACTTT	CAIRRTGEDNSPLHF
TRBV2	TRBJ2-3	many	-	TGTGCCAGCATGACTACACGGGGGCAGTATTTT	CASMTTRGQYF
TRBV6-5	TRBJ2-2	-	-	TGTGCCAGCCGCCCCATGGGGTACACCGGGGAGCTGTTTTTT	CASRPMGYTGELFF
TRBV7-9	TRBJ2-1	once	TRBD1	TGTGCCAGCAGCCCAAAGACAGGGATAATCTTTGATGAGCAGTTCTTC	CASSPKTGIIFDEQFF
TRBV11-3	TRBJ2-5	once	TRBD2	TGTGCCAGCAGCCACACCGGGACTAGCGGCCAAGAGACCCAGTACTTC	CASSHTGTSGQETQYF
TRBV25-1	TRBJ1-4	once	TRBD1	TGTGCCAGCAGTGACCCGGGACAGGGGCACAATGAAAAACTGTTTTTT	CASSDPGQGHNEKLFF
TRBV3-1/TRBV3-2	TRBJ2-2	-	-	TGTGCCAGCAGCCATTTCCTGAACACCGGGGAGCTGTTTTTT	CASSHFLNTGELFF
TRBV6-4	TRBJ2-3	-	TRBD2	TGTGCCAGCCAGCGGGACCGCACAGATACGCAGTATTTT	CASQRDRTDTQYF
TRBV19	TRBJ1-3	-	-	TGTGCCAGTAATGGGGCGAAGTTGGGAGGAAACACCATATATTTT	CASNGAKLGGNTIYF
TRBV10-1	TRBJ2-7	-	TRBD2	TGCGCCAGCAGTGAGAGTGGCGGGGGATCGATGTACGAGCAGTACTTC	CASSESGGGSMYEQYF
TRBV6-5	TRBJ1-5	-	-	TGTGCCAGCAGTCAGAAGGGGCTTGGGCAGCCCCAGCATTTT	CASSQKGLGQPQHF
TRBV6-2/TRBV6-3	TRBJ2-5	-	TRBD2	TGTGCCAGCAGTTATGTTGGCGGGAGCGAGACCCAGTACTTC	CASSYVGGSETQYF
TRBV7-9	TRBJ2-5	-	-	TGTGCCAGCAGCTTAGGGGCCGAACTCCAAGAGACCCAGTACTTC	CASSLGAELQETQYF
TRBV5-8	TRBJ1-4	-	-	TGTGCCAGCAGCTTTGGTCCAGGGGAACCAACTAATGAAAAACTGTTTTTT	CASSFGPGEPTNEKLFF
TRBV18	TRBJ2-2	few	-	TGTGCCAGCTCACATTTGGTGGACACCGGGGAGCTGTTTTTT	CASSHLVDTGELFF